These T cell receptor beta chains were read from a single sample in a study of cytomegalovirus exposure and HLA in healthy donors. TCRdb's copy holds only in-frame clones and misses some; the assay was immunoSEQ multiplex PCR. The table shows more than 200,000 clones, with almost 80% occurring only once. The sample consisted of PBMCs. These receptors were taken from a male donor in good health and CMV-seronegative. Each CDR3 is given with its conserved first and last residue. The D gene is left open where the match is weak.

v_gene,d_gene,CDR3aa
TRBV4-3,TRBD2,CASSQVREGGEQYF
TRBV11-2,.,CASSTGRGYEQYF
TRBV4-3,.,CASSLGGQGAGEQYF
TRBV7-8,.,CASSLGGPPYEQYF
TRBV25-1,TRBD1,CASSGRDRGRGYTF
TRBV6-6,TRBD1,CASSYPLQGANQPQHF
TRBV11-2,TRBD1,CASSPGQANTEAFF
TRBV19,TRBD1,CASSLGQSYGYTF
TRBV29-1,.,CSVEQVPSGANVLTF
TRBV12-2,.,CASRHEGGGMNQPQHF
TRBV5-4,.,CASSLGANTEAFF
TRBV4-1,TRBD1,CASSHDRGPRGNTIYF
TRBV7-9,.,CASSLVQEQFF
TRBV18,.,CASSPGGRANYGYTF
TRBV4-1,.,CASSQNSHIQETQYF